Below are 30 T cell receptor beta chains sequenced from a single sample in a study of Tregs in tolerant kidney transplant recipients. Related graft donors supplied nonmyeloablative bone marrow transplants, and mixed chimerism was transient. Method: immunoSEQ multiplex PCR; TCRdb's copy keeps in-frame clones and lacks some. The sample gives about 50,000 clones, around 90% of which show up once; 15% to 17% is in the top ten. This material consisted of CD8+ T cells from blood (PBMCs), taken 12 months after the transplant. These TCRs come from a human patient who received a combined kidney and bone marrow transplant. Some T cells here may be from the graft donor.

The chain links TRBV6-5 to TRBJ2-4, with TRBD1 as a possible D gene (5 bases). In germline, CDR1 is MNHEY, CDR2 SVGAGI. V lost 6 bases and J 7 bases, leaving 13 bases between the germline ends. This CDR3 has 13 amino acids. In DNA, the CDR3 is TGTGCCAGCAGGGACATCCTTCGGAACATTCAGTACTTC. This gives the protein CASRDILRNIQYF.

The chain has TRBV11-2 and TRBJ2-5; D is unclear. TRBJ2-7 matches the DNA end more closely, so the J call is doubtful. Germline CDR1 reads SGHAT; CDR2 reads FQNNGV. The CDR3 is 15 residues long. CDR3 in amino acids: CASSLGLGTNYEQYF. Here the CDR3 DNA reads TGTGCCAGCAGCTTAGGTCTCGGAACCAACTACGAGCAGTACTTC.

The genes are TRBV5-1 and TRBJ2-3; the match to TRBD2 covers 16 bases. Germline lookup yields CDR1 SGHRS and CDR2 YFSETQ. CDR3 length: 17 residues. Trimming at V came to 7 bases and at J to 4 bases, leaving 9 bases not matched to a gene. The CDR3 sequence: CASDTGTSGRASDTQYF. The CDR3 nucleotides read TGCGCCAGCGACACCGGGACTAGCGGGAGGGCCTCAGATACGCAGTATTTT.

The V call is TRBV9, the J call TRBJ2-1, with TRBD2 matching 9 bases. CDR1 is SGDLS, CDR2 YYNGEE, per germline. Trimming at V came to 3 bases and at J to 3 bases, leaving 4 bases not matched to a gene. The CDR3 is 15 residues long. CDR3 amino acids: CASSGGTSNYNEQFF. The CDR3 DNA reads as TGTGCCAGCAGCGGAGGGACTAGCAACTACAATGAGCAGTTCTTC.

The CDR3 loop is CASSTGQGVQPQHF. The CDR3 region has the DNA TGTGCCAGCAGCACCGGACAGGGGGTCCAGCCCCAGCATTTT. The rearrangement uses TRBV7-9 and TRBJ1-5; TRBD1 aligns across 10 bases. Per the germline V gene, CDR1 is SEHNR and CDR2 is FQNEAQ (reference sequence). V lost 5 bases to trimming and J lost 7 bases; unmatched junction nucleotides: 5. The CDR3 consists of 14 residues.

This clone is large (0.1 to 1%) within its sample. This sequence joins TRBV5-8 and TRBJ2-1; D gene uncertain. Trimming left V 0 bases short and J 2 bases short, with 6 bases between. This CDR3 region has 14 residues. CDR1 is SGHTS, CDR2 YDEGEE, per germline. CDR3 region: CASSLDLAYNEQFF. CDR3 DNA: TGTGCCAGCAGCTTGGACTTAGCCTACAATGAGCAGTTCTTC.

The CDR3 protein is CASSLEGAGGPSYNEQFF. CDR3 nucleotides: TGCGCCAGCAGCTTGGAGGGGGCGGGGGGTCCCTCCTACAATGAGCAGTTCTTC. The chain employs TRBV5-1 and TRBJ2-1; weak D call: TRBD2 (8 bases). This CDR3 spans 18 amino acids. Trimming left V 0 bases short and J 0 bases short, with 16 bases between. Germline CDR1 and CDR2: SGHRS and YFSETQ.

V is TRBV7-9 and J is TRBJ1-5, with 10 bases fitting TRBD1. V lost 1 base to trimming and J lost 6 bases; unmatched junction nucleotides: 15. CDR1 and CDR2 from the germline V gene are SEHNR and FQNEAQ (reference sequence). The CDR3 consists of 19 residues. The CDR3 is CASSLGGDRGDIRGQPQHF. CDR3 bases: TGTGCCAGCAGCTTAGGGGGGGACAGGGGCGATATCCGCGGTCAGCCCCAGCATTTT.

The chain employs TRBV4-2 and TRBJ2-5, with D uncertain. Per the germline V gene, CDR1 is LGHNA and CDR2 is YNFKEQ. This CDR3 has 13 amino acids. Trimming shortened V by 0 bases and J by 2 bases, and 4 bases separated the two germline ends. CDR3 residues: CASSQDNQETQYF. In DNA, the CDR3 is TGTGCCAGCAGCCAAGACAATCAAGAGACCCAGTACTTC.

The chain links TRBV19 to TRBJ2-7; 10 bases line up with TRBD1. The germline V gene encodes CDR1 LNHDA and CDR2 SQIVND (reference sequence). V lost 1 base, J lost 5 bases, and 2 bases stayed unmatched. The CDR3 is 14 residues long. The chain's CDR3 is CASSIGDRGHEQYF. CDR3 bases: TGTGCCAGTAGTATAGGGGACAGGGGCCACGAGCAGTACTTC. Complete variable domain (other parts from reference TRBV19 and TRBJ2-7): DGGITQSPKYLFRKEGQNVTLSCEQNLNHDAMYWYRQDPGQGLRLIYYSQIVNDFQKGDIAEGYSVSREKKESFPLTVTSAQKNPTAFYLCASSIGDRGHEQYFGPGTRLTVT.

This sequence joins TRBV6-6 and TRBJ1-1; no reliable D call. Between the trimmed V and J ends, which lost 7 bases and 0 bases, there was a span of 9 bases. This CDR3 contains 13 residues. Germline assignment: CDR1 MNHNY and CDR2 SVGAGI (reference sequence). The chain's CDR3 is CASNPEMNTEAFF. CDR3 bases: TGTGCCAGCAATCCCGAGATGAACACTGAAGCTTTCTTT.

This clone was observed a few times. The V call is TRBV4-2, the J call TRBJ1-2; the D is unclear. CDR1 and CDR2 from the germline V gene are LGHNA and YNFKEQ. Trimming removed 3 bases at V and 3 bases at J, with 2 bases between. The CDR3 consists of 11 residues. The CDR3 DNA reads TGTGCCAGCAGCCACGACTATGGCTACACCTTC. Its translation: CASSHDYGYTF.

The CDR3 coding sequence is TGTGCCAGCAGCTCCCTGTGGACAGGGGGCCCTGAGCAGTTCTTC. Protein: CASSSLWTGGPEQFF. The chain links TRBV5-6 to TRBJ2-1; the match to TRBD1 covers 11 bases. The CDR3 is 15 residues long. V was clipped by 3 bases and J by 9 bases; unmatched bases: 8. Germline values: CDR1 SGHDT, CDR2 YYEEEE. Supplemented by reference TRBV5-6 and TRBJ2-1, the full variable domain reads DAGVTQSPTHLIKTRGQQVTLRCSPKSGHDTVSWYQQALGQGPQFIFQYYEEEERQRGNFPDRFSGHQFPNYSSELNVNALLLGDSALYLCASSSLWTGGPEQFFGPGTRLTVL.

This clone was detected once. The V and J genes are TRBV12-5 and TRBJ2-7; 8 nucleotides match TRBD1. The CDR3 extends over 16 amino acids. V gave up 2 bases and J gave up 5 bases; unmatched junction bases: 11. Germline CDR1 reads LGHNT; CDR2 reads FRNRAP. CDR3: CASGLPTDRGGHEQYF. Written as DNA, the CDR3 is TGTGCTAGTGGTTTGCCTACAGACAGGGGTGGCCACGAGCAGTACTTC.

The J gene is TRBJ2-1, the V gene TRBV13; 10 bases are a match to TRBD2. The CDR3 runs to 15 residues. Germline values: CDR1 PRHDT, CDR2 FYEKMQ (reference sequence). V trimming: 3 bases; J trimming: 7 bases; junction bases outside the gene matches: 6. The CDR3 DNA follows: TGTGCCAGCAGCTTGGCTAGCGGGGGTTGGAATGAGCAGTTCTTC. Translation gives CASSLASGGWNEQFF.

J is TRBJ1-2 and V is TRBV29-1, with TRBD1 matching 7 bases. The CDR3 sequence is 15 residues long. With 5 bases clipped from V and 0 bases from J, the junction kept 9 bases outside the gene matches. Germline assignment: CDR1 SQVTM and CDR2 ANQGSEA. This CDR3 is CSVYGGQEPNYGYTF. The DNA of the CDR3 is TGCAGCGTTTATGGTGGACAGGAACCTAACTATGGCTACACCTTC.

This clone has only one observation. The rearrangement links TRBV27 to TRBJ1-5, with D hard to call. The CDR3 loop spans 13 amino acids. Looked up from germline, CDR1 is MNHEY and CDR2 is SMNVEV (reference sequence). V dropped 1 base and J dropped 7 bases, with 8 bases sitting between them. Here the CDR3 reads CASSLLAAQPQHF. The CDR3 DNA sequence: TGTGCCAGCAGTTTATTGGCGGCACAGCCCCAGCATTTT.

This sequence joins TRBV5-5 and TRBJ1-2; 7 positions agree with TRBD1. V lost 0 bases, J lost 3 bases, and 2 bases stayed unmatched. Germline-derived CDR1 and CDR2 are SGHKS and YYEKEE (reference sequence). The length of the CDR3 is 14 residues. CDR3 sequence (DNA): TGTGCCAGCAGCTTGGACGGGACAGACTATGGCTACACCTTC. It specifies CASSLDGTDYGYTF.

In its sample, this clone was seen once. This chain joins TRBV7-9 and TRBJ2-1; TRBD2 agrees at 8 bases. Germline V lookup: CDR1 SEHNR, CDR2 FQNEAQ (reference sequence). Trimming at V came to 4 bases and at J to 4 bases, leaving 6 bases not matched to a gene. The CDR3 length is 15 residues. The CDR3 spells CASSSPSGGYNEQFF. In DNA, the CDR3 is TGTGCCAGCAGCTCGCCAAGCGGGGGATACAATGAGCAGTTCTTC.

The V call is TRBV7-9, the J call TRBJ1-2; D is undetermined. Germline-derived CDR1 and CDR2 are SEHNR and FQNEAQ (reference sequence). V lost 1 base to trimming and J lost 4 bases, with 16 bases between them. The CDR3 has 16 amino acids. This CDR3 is CASSLGTEEKVYGYTF. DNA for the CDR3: TGTGCCAGCAGCTTAGGTACAGAAGAGAAAGTCTATGGCTACACCTTC.

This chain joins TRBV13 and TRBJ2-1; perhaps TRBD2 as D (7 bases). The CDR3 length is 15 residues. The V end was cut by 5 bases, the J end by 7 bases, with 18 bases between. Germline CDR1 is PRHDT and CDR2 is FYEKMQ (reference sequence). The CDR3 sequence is CASSRRGRGWNEQFF. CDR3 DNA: TGTGCCAGCAGCCGACGGGGGCGGGGGTGGAATGAGCAGTTCTTC.

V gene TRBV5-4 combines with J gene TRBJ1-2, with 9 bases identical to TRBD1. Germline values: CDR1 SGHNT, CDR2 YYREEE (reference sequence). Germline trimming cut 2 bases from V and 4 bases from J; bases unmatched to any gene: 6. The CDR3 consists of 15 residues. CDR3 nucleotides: TGTGCCAGCAGCTTAGGGACAGGGTTTTCCTATGGCTACACCTTC. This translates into CASSLGTGFSYGYTF.

DNA of the CDR3: TGTGCCAGCAGCGCGGGAGGTCCGGGTTACGAGCAGTACTTC. Residues: CASSAGGPGYEQYF. The rearrangement links TRBV7-9 to TRBJ2-5, with 8 bases fitting TRBD2. Matching the DNA end better, TRBJ2-7 makes the J call doubtful. From germline, CDR1 is SEHNR and CDR2 FQNEAQ (reference sequence). This CDR3 has 14 residues.

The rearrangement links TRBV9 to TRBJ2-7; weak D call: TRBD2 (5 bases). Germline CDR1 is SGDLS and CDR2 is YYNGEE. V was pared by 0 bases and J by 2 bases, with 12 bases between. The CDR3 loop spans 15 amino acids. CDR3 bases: TGTGCCAGCAGCGTAGGGTCGGGGTTCACCTACGAGCAGTACTTC. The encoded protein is CASSVGSGFTYEQYF.

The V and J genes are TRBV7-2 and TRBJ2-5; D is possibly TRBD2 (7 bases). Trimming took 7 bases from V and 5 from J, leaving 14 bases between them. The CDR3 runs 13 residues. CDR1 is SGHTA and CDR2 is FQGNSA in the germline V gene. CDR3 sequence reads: CASNGGGRETQYF. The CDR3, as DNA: TGTGCCAGCAATGGGGGGGGCCGGGAGACCCAGTACTTC.

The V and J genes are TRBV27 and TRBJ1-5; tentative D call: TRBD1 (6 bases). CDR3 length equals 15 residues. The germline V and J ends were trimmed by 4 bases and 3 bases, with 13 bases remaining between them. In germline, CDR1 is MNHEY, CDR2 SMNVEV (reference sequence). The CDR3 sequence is CASSSTTGYNQPQHF. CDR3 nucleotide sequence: TGTGCCAGCAGTTCAACAACAGGGTACAATCAGCCCCAGCATTTT.

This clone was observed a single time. The CDR3 region is CASSVGQGDYGYTF. In DNA, the CDR3 is TGTGCCAGCAGCGTAGGGCAGGGGGATTATGGCTACACCTTC. The chain carries TRBV7-9 and TRBJ1-2, with 7 bases aligning to TRBD1. Trimming cost V 5 bases and J 5 bases; bases outside gene matches: 8. Germline CDR1 SEHNR, CDR2 FQNEAQ (reference sequence). The CDR3 has 14 residues. Filled out from reference TRBV7-9 and TRBJ1-2, the complete variable domain reads DTGVSQNPRHKITKRGQNVTFRCDPISEHNRLYWYRQTLGQGPEFLTYFQNEAQLEKSRLLSDRFSAERPKGSFSTLEIQRTEQGDSAMYLCASSVGQGDYGYTFGSGTRLTVV.

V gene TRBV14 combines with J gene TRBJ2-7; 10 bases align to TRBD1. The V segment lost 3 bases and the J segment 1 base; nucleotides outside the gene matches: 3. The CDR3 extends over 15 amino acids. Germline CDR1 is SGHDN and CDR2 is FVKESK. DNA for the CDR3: TGTGCCAGCAGCCAGGGGACAGGGGTTTCCTACGAGCAGTACTTC. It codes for CASSQGTGVSYEQYF.

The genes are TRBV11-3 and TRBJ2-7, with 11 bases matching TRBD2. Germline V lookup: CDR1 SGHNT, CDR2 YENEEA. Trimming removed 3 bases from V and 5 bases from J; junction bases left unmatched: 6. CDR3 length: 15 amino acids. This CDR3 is CASSFLAGGPNEQYF. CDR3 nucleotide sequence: TGTGCCAGCAGCTTTTTAGCGGGAGGGCCAAACGAGCAGTACTTC. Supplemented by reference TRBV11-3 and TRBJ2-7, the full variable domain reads EAGVVQSPRYKIIEKKQPVAFWCNPISGHNTLYWYLQNLGQGPELLIRYENEEAVDDSQLPKDRFSAERLKGVDSTLKIQPAELGDSAVYLCASSFLAGGPNEQYFGPGTRLTVT.

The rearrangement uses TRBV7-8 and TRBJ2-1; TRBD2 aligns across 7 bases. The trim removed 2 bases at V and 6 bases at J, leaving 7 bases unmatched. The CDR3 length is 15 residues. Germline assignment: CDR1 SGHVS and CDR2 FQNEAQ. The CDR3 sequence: CASSLYVPGGNEQFF. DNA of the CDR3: TGTGCCAGCAGCTTATACGTCCCGGGGGGCAATGAGCAGTTCTTC.